Included here is one T cell receptor (beta chain) sequence, with context. With ipilimumab providing CTLA-4 blockade, focal radiation was administered to patients who had chemo-refractory metastatic non-small-cell lung cancer. The data are from a study of radiotherapy plus CTLA-4 blockade in lung cancer. The data were produced by immunoSEQ multiplex PCR, yet TCRdb's version contains in-frame clones alone and is incomplete. The top ten clones hold about 16% of a sample with around 63,000 clones, 70% to 80% of them seen once. Per germline, CDR1 SNHLY and CDR2 FYNNEI. The V gene lost 3 bases and the J gene lost 4 bases, with 10 bases spanning the gap. The CDR3 loop spans 13 amino acids.

The sequence derives from a human donor with non-small cell lung cancer whose response to radiotherapy plus ipilimumab could not be evaluated. Some clones in this sample may be carry-over from other donors' samples. The chain has TRBV2 and TRBJ2-7, with a possible D match to TRBD2 (5 bases). The sequencing used peripheral blood, collected from a patient treated with radiotherapy plus ipilimumab. The CDR3 coding sequence is TGTGCCAGCAGTGATGGGCTAGCATACGAGCAGTACTTC. The encoded protein is CASSDGLAYEQYF.